Listed below are T cell receptor beta chains from one sample, sequenced in a study of CD8 T cells in ankylosing spondylitis. TCRdb processed the 5' RACE reads anew with MiXCR; each CDR3 protein has one entry. The sample has fewer than 550,000 distinct CDR3 sequences, about 5.2% seen once. The sample was blood, either unsorted or a sorted T cell fraction (not recorded which). The receptors were sampled from a male donor with ankylosing spondylitis. Each CDR3 is given with its conserved first and last residue. A D gene is named only where the DNA matches it firmly. Size values are once, few and many counts, or a class for expanded clones, and some rows have none.

clone size,V gene,D gene,J gene,CDR3 protein,CDR3 DNA
many,TRBV7-9,NA,TRBJ2-1,CASSLVTSPLHF,TGTGCCAGCAGCTTAGTCACTTCCCCATTGCACTTC
many,TRBV29-1,TRBD2,TRBJ2-3,CSVEGTISGADTQYF,TGCAGCGTTGAAGGGACAATTAGCGGGGCTGATACGCAGTATTTT
many,TRBV7-2,NA,TRBJ1-1,CASSLQGQGTEAFF,TGTGCCAGCAGCTTACAGGGACAAGGGACTGAAGCTTTCTTT
many,TRBV29-1,NA,TRBJ1-4,CSVEEEKLFF,TGCAGCGTTGAAGAGGAAAAACTGTTTTTT
many,TRBV28,NA,TRBJ2-1,CASSGTLLSLSYNEQFF,TGTGCCAGCAGTGGGACACTCCTCTCCTTATCCTACAATGAGCAGTTCTTC
few,TRBV2,NA,TRBJ2-5,CASSERRGPETQYF,TGTGCCAGCAGTGAAAGAAGAGGACCAGAGACCCAGTACTTC
many,TRBV10-2,NA,TRBJ2-2,CASSESSLKAGELFF,TGCGCCAGCAGTGAGTCAAGCCTCAAGGCCGGGGAGCTGTTTTTT
many,TRBV5-1,NA,TRBJ2-3,CASSLARGQRADTQYF,TGCGCCAGCAGCTTGGCCCGAGGACAGAGGGCAGATACGCAGTATTTT
many,TRBV20-1,NA,TRBJ1-5,CSASQSNQPQHF,TGCAGTGCTAGTCAGTCCAATCAGCCCCAGCATTTT
NA,TRBV11-2,TRBD1,TRBJ1-4,CASSPQGSGEKLFF,TGTGCCAGCAGCCCACAGGGGAGCGGTGAAAAACTGTTTTTT
few,TRBV6-5,NA,TRBJ2-2,CASSSGAHNTGELFF,TGTGCCAGCAGTTCTGGGGCCCACAACACCGGGGAGCTGTTTTTT
many,TRBV5-1,NA,TRBJ2-5,CASKEGFGETQYF,TGCGCCAGCAAGGAGGGCTTCGGAGAGACCCAGTACTTC
many,TRBV5-4,NA,TRBJ2-5,CASSLTIGQETQYF,TGTGCCAGCAGCTTGACGATTGGGCAAGAGACCCAGTACTTC
many,TRBV13,TRBD2,TRBJ2-3,CASSFTGTTFTDTQYF,TGTGCCAGCAGTTTTACCGGGACTACCTTCACAGATACGCAGTATTTT
NA,TRBV4-3,NA,TRBJ2-4,CASSQGSGSLAKNIQYF,TGCGCCAGCAGCCAAGGGTCCGGATCTCTAGCCAAAAACATTCAGTACTTC
NA,TRBV2,TRBD1,TRBJ2-3,CASRQGYADTQYF,TGTGCCAGCCGACAGGGATACGCAGATACGCAGTATTTT
many,TRBV25-1,NA,TRBJ1-4,CASHSLSREKLFF,TGTGCCAGCCACAGCCTCAGTAGGGAAAAACTGTTTTTT
many,TRBV29-1,NA,TRBJ2-1,CSASTNNEQFF,TGCAGCGCCAGTACCAACAATGAGCAGTTCTTC
many,TRBV7-2,NA,TRBJ1-3,CASSLVLSGNTIYF,TGTGCCAGCAGCTTAGTGCTCTCTGGAAACACCATATATTTT
many,TRBV10-3,NA,TRBJ1-1,CAISVMNTEAFF,TGTGCCATCAGTGTGATGAACACTGAAGCTTTCTTT
few,TRBV20-1,TRBD2,TRBJ2-1,CSASGRTSATYNEQFF,TGCAGTGCTAGCGGACGTACTAGCGCCACGTACAATGAGCAGTTCTTC
many,TRBV20-1,TRBD2,TRBJ2-1,CSARVLADLSSYNEQFF,TGCAGTGCTAGAGTGCTAGCGGACCTAAGCTCCTACAATGAGCAGTTCTTC
many,TRBV12-3/TRBV12-4,NA,TRBJ1-1,CASSLGAPGGNF,TGTGCCAGCAGTTTAGGGGCCCCGGGGGGAAACTTT
NA,TRBV4-1,NA,TRBJ1-1,CASSQAYQENTEAFF,TGCGCCAGCAGCCAAGCATATCAGGAGAACACTGAAGCTTTCTTT
many,TRBV4-3,NA,TRBJ1-4,CASSQGRRGEKLFF,TGCGCCAGCAGCCAGGGACGGAGGGGGGAAAAACTGTTTTTT
many,TRBV20-1,NA,TRBJ1-4,CSARQGINEKLFF,TGCAGTGCTAGGCAGGGGATTAATGAAAAACTGTTTTTT
NA,TRBV19,NA,TRBJ1-2,CASTRANYGYTF,TGTGCCAGTACCCGAGCTAACTATGGCTACACCTTC
many,TRBV10-2,NA,TRBJ1-2,CASSSLGNLNYGYTF,TGCGCCAGCAGTTCCCTGGGGAACTTGAATTATGGCTACACCTTC
many,TRBV20-1,TRBD1,TRBJ1-4,CSAPRQGEKLFF,TGCAGTGCTCCCCGACAGGGGGAAAAACTGTTTTTT
many,TRBV29-1,NA,TRBJ2-3,CSVGAGADTQYF,TGCAGCGTTGGAGCAGGGGCGGATACGCAGTATTTT
many,TRBV28,NA,TRBJ2-2,CASSLSYQAGTGELFF,TGTGCCAGCAGTTTAAGCTATCAGGCAGGCACCGGGGAGCTGTTTTTT
NA,TRBV12-3/TRBV12-4,TRBD1,TRBJ2-7,CASSAERTGSFFSYEQYF,TGTGCCAGCAGTGCCGAACGGACAGGGTCCTTCTTCTCCTACGAGCAGTACTTC
many,TRBV25-1,NA,TRBJ1-4,CASSEFRGTNEKLFF,TGTGCCAGCAGTGAATTCAGGGGAACTAATGAAAAACTGTTTTTT
few,TRBV5-1,NA,TRBJ2-5,CASSRADPGRETQYF,TGCGCCAGCAGCCGGGCCGACCCGGGAAGAGAGACCCAGTACTTC
many,TRBV7-9,NA,TRBJ1-3,CASSLLAGNSGNTIYF,TGTGCCAGCAGCTTATTGGCCGGAAACTCTGGAAACACCATATATTTT
many,TRBV12-3/TRBV12-4,TRBD1,TRBJ2-1,CASSFDRVHNEQFF,TGTGCCAGCAGTTTTGACAGGGTCCACAATGAGCAGTTCTTC
many,TRBV10-3,TRBD1,TRBJ2-1,CAMGTGGVGEQFF,TGTGCCATGGGGACAGGGGGAGTCGGTGAGCAGTTCTTC
many,TRBV6-2/TRBV6-3,NA,TRBJ2-1,CASSYSGAGQFF,TGTGCCAGCAGTTACTCGGGTGCCGGGCAGTTCTTC
NA,TRBV5-6,NA,TRBJ2-3,CASSRAQYTDTQYF,TGTGCCAGCAGCAGGGCTCAATACACAGATACGCAGTATTTT
many,TRBV28,NA,TRBJ1-2,CASSLRQTYGYTF,TGTGCCAGCAGTTTGAGGCAAACCTATGGCTACACCTTC
many,TRBV5-1,TRBD1,TRBJ1-1,CASSLARTGNTEAFF,TGCGCCAGCAGCTTGGCCCGGACAGGGAACACTGAAGCTTTCTTT
many,TRBV6-5,NA,TRBJ1-2,CASSTLKQGGDYGYTF,TGTGCCAGCAGTACTTTAAAGCAGGGAGGCGACTATGGCTACACCTTC
many,TRBV20-1,NA,TRBJ2-7,CSAQRGVSYEQYF,TGCAGTGCCCAAAGGGGGGTCTCCTACGAGCAGTACTTC
many,TRBV10-3,NA,TRBJ1-6,CAISESFLTNSPLHF,TGTGCCATCAGTGAGTCGTTCTTAACCAATTCACCCCTCCACTTT
NA,TRBV4-3,NA,TRBJ2-1,CASSRNWRGYNEQFF,TGCGCCAGCAGCCGAAACTGGCGGGGTTACAATGAGCAGTTCTTC
many,TRBV4-2,TRBD1,TRBJ2-1,CASSPIRTGTGGLNEQFF,TGTGCCAGCAGCCCCATCCGAACCGGGACAGGGGGCCTAAATGAGCAGTTCTTC
many,TRBV13,NA,TRBJ2-5,CASSTGRFQETQYF,TGTGCCAGCAGCACCGGGAGATTCCAAGAGACCCAGTACTTC
NA,TRBV27,TRBD1,TRBJ2-7,CASSLKGQGIYEQYF,TGTGCCAGCAGTTTAAAGGGACAGGGGATATACGAGCAGTACTTC
many,TRBV20-1,NA,TRBJ2-2,CSARRGESDTGELFF,TGCAGTGCTAGGAGGGGAGAATCGGACACCGGGGAGCTGTTTTTT
many,TRBV5-1,NA,TRBJ2-2,CASSSRGLTGELFF,TGCGCCAGCAGCTCGCGGGGTCTCACCGGGGAGCTGTTTTTT
many,TRBV7-2,NA,TRBJ2-5,CASSLFRNQETQYF,TGTGCCAGCAGCTTATTTCGGAACCAAGAGACCCAGTACTTC
many,TRBV29-1,NA,TRBJ2-3,CSVVGGSLRTDTQYF,TGCAGCGTTGTTGGGGGGTCCCTGAGAACAGATACGCAGTATTTT
few,TRBV7-2,NA,TRBJ1-1,CASSLHGPVVDTEAFF,TGTGCCAGCAGCTTACATGGCCCGGTGGTGGACACTGAAGCTTTCTTT